The rows below give T cell receptor beta chains drawn from one sample of a study of T-cell memory formation after mild COVID-19. TCRdb fed the 5' RACE reads into MiXCR, producing one record per CDR3 protein. In the table there are 350,000 to 500,000 distinct CDR3 sequences, over 15% of which are singletons. The sample taken for sequencing was PBMCs or a T cell subset sorted from them (not recorded which). These receptors came from an adult woman who had mild COVID-19 (a few samples of this study predate the infection). Cell type and time point are not known. The CDR3 runs from the conserved cysteine through the conserved F or W. Fields, in order: D gene, clone size, V gene, J gene, CDR3 protein, CDR3 DNA. The D gene is left open where the match is weak. Size tells how often a clone was seen (once, few, many) or the class of an expanded clone, and some rows leave it out.

NA,few,TRBV6-5,TRBJ2-3,CASSSYTARISTDTQYF,TGTGCCAGCAGTTCCTACACAGCGAGAATTAGCACAGATACGCAGTATTTT
NA,few,TRBV4-1,TRBJ2-1,CASHPVGGNEQFF,TGCGCCAGTCACCCCGTCGGGGGCAATGAGCAGTTCTTC
NA,NA,TRBV7-9,TRBJ2-1,CASSPLTWGNEQFF,TGTGCCAGCAGCCCCCTGACGTGGGGCAATGAGCAGTTCTTC
NA,few,TRBV12-3/TRBV12-4,TRBJ2-5,CASRLGGPGQETQYF,TGTGCCAGCAGGTTGGGGGGGCCGGGCCAAGAGACCCAGTACTTC
TRBD1,NA,TRBV27,TRBJ1-6,CASSLGQGRNNSPLHF,TGTGCCAGCAGTCTAGGACAGGGGCGGAATAATTCACCCCTCCACTTT
TRBD1,NA,TRBV5-6,TRBJ2-7,CASSLRGKNRGPERDEQYF,TGTGCCAGCAGCTTAAGGGGCAAGAACAGGGGGCCTGAGAGGGACGAGCAGTACTTC
NA,NA,TRBV6-5,TRBJ1-2,CASSYSKASPYGYTF,TGTGCCAGCAGTTACTCGAAGGCTTCCCCCTATGGCTACACCTTC
NA,many,TRBV7-6,TRBJ1-2,CASSPRETGLNGYTF,TGTGCCAGCAGCCCGAGAGAGACAGGATTAAATGGCTACACCTTC
TRBD2,NA,TRBV20-1,TRBJ2-7,CSASTRGGFGYEQYF,TGCAGTGCTAGTACGCGGGGGGGCTTCGGGTACGAGCAGTACTTC
NA,NA,TRBV10-3,TRBJ2-6,CATLGGNVLTF,TGTGCCACACTGGGTGGCAACGTCCTGACTTTC
TRBD1,NA,TRBV2,TRBJ2-2,CASSQTGYSGELFF,TGTGCCAGCAGCCAGACAGGGTATTCCGGGGAGCTGTTTTTT
TRBD2,NA,TRBV11-2,TRBJ2-7,CASSLSGGTTYEQYF,TGTGCCAGCAGCTTATCGGGGGGTACTACCTACGAGCAGTACTTC
TRBD2,many,TRBV15,TRBJ2-7,CATSSDTPSGSFYEQYF,TGTGCCACCAGCAGCGATACCCCTAGCGGGAGCTTCTACGAGCAGTACTTC
TRBD1,few,TRBV7-9,TRBJ1-2,CASSAGGGYTF,TGTGCCAGCTCGGCAGGGGGAGGCTACACCTTC
TRBD2,NA,TRBV5-5,TRBJ2-3,CASSQIAGGGSDTQYF,TGTGCCAGCAGCCAAATAGCGGGGGGAGGGTCAGATACGCAGTATTTT
NA,few,TRBV6-6,TRBJ2-1,CASSPRALSSYNEQFF,TGTGCCAGCAGTCCCCGGGCCCTCTCCTCCTACAATGAGCAGTTCTTC
TRBD1,few,TRBV24-1,TRBJ2-1,CATSDPGQGVNNEQFF,TGTGCCACCAGTGATCCTGGACAGGGAGTGAACAATGAGCAGTTCTTC
NA,NA,TRBV4-3,TRBJ2-2,CASSQDLVRLGSTGELFF,TGCGCCAGCAGCCAAGATCTCGTCCGTCTGGGGTCCACCGGGGAGCTGTTTTTT
NA,NA,TRBV7-7,TRBJ2-5,CASSLMGGRETQYF,TGTGCCAGCAGCTTAATGGGGGGAAGAGAGACCCAGTACTTC
NA,NA,TRBV5-6,TRBJ2-7,CASSIYRVGEQYF,TGTGCCAGCAGCATTTACAGGGTAGGCGAGCAGTACTTC